What follows are 20 T cell receptor beta chains derived from one specimen sequenced in a study of T cell responses to AZD1222 COVID-19 vaccine (dated by TCRdb to about 2021). The time point label corresponds to: about 28 days (+/-7) after the second vaccine dose. Receptors were amplified or captured by the immunoSEQ multiplex PCR assay. In its TCRdb copy, this immuneACCESS table keeps in-frame sequences only and misses some clones. Where compared with another copy, unresolved V genes explain less than half of these, and the others have no known cause. The sample includes roughly 190,000 clones, with about 89% observed a single time. The biggest ten clones account for over 1.5% of the sample. Material: peripheral blood, obtained 28 days after the second AZD1222 dose. These receptors all come from an adult who received the AZD1222 COVID-19 vaccine.

The J gene is TRBJ1-5, the V gene TRBV6-2 or TRBV6-3; TRBD1 matches 9 bases. Germline V gene sequence: CDR1 MNHEY, CDR2 SVGEGT. The V segment lost 5 bases and the J segment 3 bases; nucleotides outside the gene matches: 5. The CDR3 runs 15 residues. The CDR3 reads CASSTDRGANQPQHF. CDR3 DNA: TGTGCCAGCAGTACTGACAGGGGGGCCAATCAGCCCCAGCATTTT.

V gene TRBV19 combines with J gene TRBJ1-1; 7 bases are a match to TRBD1. CDR1 and CDR2 from the germline V gene are LNHDA and SQIVND (reference sequence). The CDR3 is made up of 16 amino acids. With V trimmed by 5 bases and J by 2 bases, 11 bases remained unmatched. The CDR3 DNA follows: TGTGCCAGTAGTCCCCGGACAGGTGTATCTAACACTGAAGCTTTCTTT. Protein product: CASSPRTGVSNTEAFF. Based on the CDR3 plus reference TRBV19 and TRBJ1-1, the full variable domain is DGGITQSPKYLFRKEGQNVTLSCEQNLNHDAMYWYRQDPGQGLRLIYYSQIVNDFQKGDIAEGYSVSREKKESFPLTVTSAQKNPTAFYLCASSPRTGVSNTEAFFGQGTRLTVV.

Here the CDR3 DNA reads TGCAGTGCTCTCCTAAATTACGAGCAGTACTTC. It yields the protein CSALLNYEQYF. V gene TRBV20-1 combines with J gene TRBJ2-7, with D uncertain. The germline V and J ends were trimmed by 5 bases and 4 bases, with 9 bases remaining between them. The V gene's germline CDR1 is DFQATT and CDR2 SNEGSKA (reference sequence). This CDR3 has 11 amino acids.

The CDR3 coding sequence is TGTGCCATCAGCGAAGACACACGCTCCTACAATGAGCAGTTCTTC. This encodes CAISEDTRSYNEQFF. The rearrangement uses TRBV10-3 and TRBJ2-1; D is unresolved. The length of the CDR3 is 15 residues. CDR1 and CDR2 from the germline V gene are ENHRY and SYGVKD. Trimming stripped 6 bases from V and 0 bases from J, with 12 bases between.

This chain links TRBV15 with TRBJ1-2; D may be TRBD1 (5 bases). Germline values: CDR1 LNHNV, CDR2 YYDKDF (reference sequence). The CDR3 is made up of 16 amino acids. V lost 0 bases and J lost 0, with 11 bases in between. The CDR3 nucleotides read TGTGCCACCAGCAGAGATCGGCGACAGACTAACTATGGCTACACCTTC. As protein: CATSRDRRQTNYGYTF.

The J gene is TRBJ2-7, the V gene TRBV10-2; perhaps TRBD2 as D (5 bases). The germline V gene has CDR1 WSHSY and CDR2 SAAADI. The CDR3 has 14 amino acids. Deletions cut 2 bases from V and 2 bases from J, with 10 bases between. CDR3 bases: TGCGCCAGCAGTGAGGCGGAGGTTCCCTACGAGCAGTACTTC. Its protein is CASSEAEVPYEQYF.

The chain is built from TRBV11-2 and TRBJ2-3; D perhaps matches TRBD1 (6 bases). The germline CDR1 and CDR2 sequences are SGHAT and FQNNGV. The CDR3 sequence is 17 residues long. V lost 5 bases and J lost 3, with 21 bases in between. The CDR3 nucleotides read TGTGCCAGCAGCCCGTCCGGCCTCAGGGGTTGGACAGATACGCAGTATTTT. This codes for CASSPSGLRGWTDTQYF.

The chain has TRBV5-1 and TRBJ2-7, with 8 bases that match TRBD1. CDR1 is SGHRS, CDR2 YFSETQ, per germline. V was pared by 3 bases and J by 5 bases, with 7 bases of the junction left unmatched. The CDR3 totals 14 residues. The CDR3 region is CASSWGQERNEQYF. DNA for the CDR3: TGCGCCAGCAGCTGGGGACAGGAACGAAACGAGCAGTACTTC. The full variable domain, its missing parts supplied by reference TRBV5-1 and TRBJ2-7, is KAGVTQTPRYLIKTRGQQVTLSCSPISGHRSVSWYQQTPGQGLQFLFEYFSETQRNKGNFPGRFSGRQFSNSRSEMNVSTLELGDSALYLCASSWGQERNEQYFGPGTRLTVT.

The V and J genes are TRBV18 and TRBJ2-1; D is possibly TRBD1 (6 bases). Looked up from germline, CDR1 is KGHSH and CDR2 is LQKENI. This CDR3 is 13 amino acids long. V was trimmed by 4 bases and J by 10 bases, leaving 14 bases between them. In DNA, the CDR3 is TGTGCCAGCTCACTTTTGGGGACATTAGAGCAGTTCTTC. Its protein is CASSLLGTLEQFF. Drawing the rest from reference TRBV18 and TRBJ2-1, the complete variable domain is NAGVMQNPRHLVRRRGQEARLRCSPMKGHSHVYWYRQLPEEGLKFMVYLQKENIIDESGMPKERFSAEFPKEGPSILRIQQVVRGDSAAYFCASSLLGTLEQFFGPGTRLTVL.

The chain links TRBV2 to TRBJ1-6; 7 bases line up with TRBD1. V dropped 6 bases and J dropped 8; count of bases not matched to a gene: 7. The CDR3 covers 14 residues. Germline CDR1 and CDR2: SNHLY and FYNNEI. CDR3 region: CASRKETGYSPLHF. For the CDR3, the DNA is TGTGCCAGCAGAAAGGAGACAGGGTATTCACCCCTCCACTTT.

The chain carries TRBV5-6 and TRBJ1-1; D gene ambiguous. CDR1 is SGHDT, CDR2 YYEEEE, per germline. Between the trimmed V and J ends, which lost 1 base and 2 bases, there was a span of 9 bases. The CDR3 runs 14 residues. The CDR3 DNA reads as TGTGCCAGCAGCTTGAAGGGTCGTAACACTGAAGCTTTCTTT. It translates to CASSLKGRNTEAFF. Using reference TRBV5-6 and TRBJ1-1 for the parts outside the CDR3, the full variable domain is DAGVTQSPTHLIKTRGQQVTLRCSPKSGHDTVSWYQQALGQGPQFIFQYYEEEERQRGNFPDRFSGHQFPNYSSELNVNALLLGDSALYLCASSLKGRNTEAFFGQGTRLTVV.

The chain couples TRBV6-5 to TRBJ2-7, with D hard to call. Trimming took 7 bases from V and 6 from J, leaving 13 bases between them. The CDR3 sequence is 12 residues long. Germline V gene data show CDR1 as MNHEY and CDR2 as SVGAGI. The CDR3 DNA reads TGTGCCAGCAAATTATTTGGTAGCGAGCAGTACTTC. This gives the protein CASKLFGSEQYF.

The rearrangement uses TRBV29-1 and TRBJ2-5; D is possibly TRBD1 (7 bases). V lost 8 bases to trimming and J lost 0 bases, with 13 bases between them. The germline V gene has CDR1 SQVTM and CDR2 ANQGSEA. CDR3 size: 13 residues. CDR3 protein: CSQGGLNQETQYF. CDR3 sequence (DNA): TGCAGCCAGGGGGGACTTAACCAAGAGACCCAGTACTTC. The whole variable domain, filled in from reference TRBV29-1 and TRBJ2-5, reads SAVISQKPSRDICQRGTSLTIQCQVDSQVTMMFWYRQQPGQSLTLIATANQGSEATYESGFVIDKFPISRPNLTFSTLTVSNMSPEDSSIYLCSQGGLNQETQYFGPGTRLLVL.

This sequence joins TRBV12-3 or TRBV12-4 and TRBJ1-2; D not certain. Trimming shortened V by 7 bases and J by 4 bases, and 13 bases separated the two germline ends. This CDR3 has 13 residues. CDR3 nucleotide sequence: TGTGCCAGCACCTGGACTTCGGGCTATGGCTACACCTTC. This gives the protein CASTWTSGYGYTF.

The CDR3 coding sequence is TGTGCCAGTAGTATCCGGACAGGGACCCCCGGTGGCTACACCTTC. Protein product: CASSIRTGTPGGYTF. V usage is TRBV19 and J usage is TRBJ1-2; TRBD1 agrees at 8 bases. Trimming removed 3 bases from V and 7 bases from J; junction bases left unmatched: 10. The CDR3 runs to 15 residues. In germline, CDR1 is LNHDA, CDR2 SQIVND (reference sequence).

CDR3 DNA: TGTGCCAGCAGCTCAATTGGACAGGGGGCCGCTTTCTTT. This gives the protein CASSSIGQGAAFF. This chain joins TRBV7-2 and TRBJ1-1; 11 bases match TRBD1. Germline V gives CDR1 SGHTA, CDR2 FQGNSA. After removal of 4 bases from V and 11 bases from J, the junction contained 6 bases not matched to a gene. The CDR3 extends over 13 amino acids.

The gene calls are TRBV21-1 and TRBJ2-1; TRBD1 is the table's D call and was not checked against the DNA. TRBV21-1 is marked as a pseudogene. CDR3 length: 15 residues. Written as DNA, the CDR3 is TGTGCCAGCAGCAAACCGGGACATAAATACAATGAGCAGTTCTTC. Its protein is CASSKPGHKYNEQFF.

This clone is a singleton in its sample. The rearrangement uses TRBV7-2 and TRBJ2-2; D is uncertain. V shed 5 bases and J shed 2 bases, with 15 bases lying between them. CDR1 and CDR2 (germline): SGHTA, FQGNSA. The CDR3 contains 16 residues. CDR3 nucleotides: TGTGCCAGCAGCATAATGGGGATAAGAAACACCGGGGAGCTGTTTTTT. This codes for CASSIMGIRNTGELFF.

This chain links TRBV6-5 with TRBJ1-1; D unresolved. This CDR3 is 14 amino acids long. Germline V lookup: CDR1 MNHEY, CDR2 SVGAGI. V was pared by 6 bases and J by 3 bases, with 14 bases between. The DNA for the CDR3 is TGTGCCAGCAGAACCTCGGGTCGAGACACTGAAGCTTTCTTT. Its protein product is CASRTSGRDTEAFF.

V is TRBV4-2 and J is TRBJ1-3; a weak D match, TRBD1 (5 bases). This CDR3 has 14 residues. Trimming removed 5 bases at V and 5 bases at J, with 13 bases between. From germline, CDR1 is LGHNA and CDR2 YNFKEQ. As DNA, the CDR3 is TGTGCCAGCAGCTACACGGGACGAAGAAACACCATATATTTT. Protein: CASSYTGRRNTIYF.